Presented here are 24 T cell receptor beta chains from one specimen sequenced in a study of cytomegalovirus exposure and HLA in healthy donors. Both 60 Vbeta primers and 13 Jbeta primers went into the PCR. Only in-frame clones appear in the TCRdb table, and some are missing; sequencing was by immunoSEQ multiplex PCR. The sample includes about 110,000 clones. Sequences were obtained from PBMCs. These receptors were taken from a man in his fifties in good health and CMV-seronegative.

The rearrangement uses TRBV19 and TRBJ2-2; possibly TRBD1 for D (6 bases). V was cut by 6 bases and J by 5 bases, with 16 bases left in between. Germline V gene sequence: CDR1 LNHDA, CDR2 SQIVND (reference sequence). This CDR3 region has 15 residues. The DNA for the CDR3 is TGTGCCAGTAGACCACCGGACAGAGCGACCGGGGAGCTGTTTTTT. Translating it yields CASRPPDRATGELFF.

The chain links TRBV13 to TRBJ2-5; D may be TRBD1 (6 bases). This CDR3 spans 14 amino acids. The V and J ends lost 4 bases and 2 bases respectively, with 11 bases between them. Germline V CDR1 and CDR2: PRHDT, FYEKMQ (reference sequence). The CDR3 DNA sequence: TGTGCCAGCAGCTCCCGGGACATTCAAGAGACCCAGTACTTC. Translating it yields CASSSRDIQETQYF.

The chain links TRBV6-1 to TRBJ1-2; D remains unclear. This CDR3 comprises 14 residues. Germline loops: CDR1 MNHNS, CDR2 SASEGT. Trimming pared 2 bases from V and 3 bases from J, leaving 10 bases between. The CDR3 sequence: CASSEFSGYYGYTF. CDR3 DNA: TGTGCCAGCAGTGAATTCAGCGGATACTATGGCTACACCTTC.

The chain employs TRBV7-9 and TRBJ2-1; 10 nucleotides match TRBD1. V dropped 2 bases and J dropped 8; count of bases not matched to a gene: 6. CDR1 is SEHNR, CDR2 FQNEAQ, per germline (reference sequence). The CDR3 is 15 amino acids. CDR3 amino acids: CASSLRDRGGDEQFF. Written as DNA, the CDR3 is TGTGCCAGCAGCTTAAGGGACAGGGGTGGCGATGAGCAGTTCTTC. Drawing the rest from reference TRBV7-9 and TRBJ2-1, the complete variable domain is DTGVSQNPRHKITKRGQNVTFRCDPISEHNRLYWYRQTLGQGPEFLTYFQNEAQLEKSRLLSDRFSAERPKGSFSTLEIQRTEQGDSAMYLCASSLRDRGGDEQFFGPGTRLTVL.

The chain is built from TRBV6-4 and TRBJ2-2; 12 bases are a match to TRBD2. V lost 8 bases to trimming and J lost 8 bases; unmatched junction nucleotides: 9. The length of the CDR3 is 15 residues. Per the germline V gene, CDR1 is MRHNA and CDR2 is SNTAGT. CDR3 region: CASRLAGELRGELFF. Here the CDR3 DNA reads TGTGCCAGCCGACTAGCGGGAGAATTGAGAGGGGAGCTGTTTTTT.

J is TRBJ2-1 and V is TRBV7-2; maybe TRBD2 (6 bases). V lost 5 bases to trimming and J lost 8 bases, with 22 bases between them. The V gene's germline CDR1 is SGHTA and CDR2 FQGNSA. This CDR3 has 16 residues. CDR3 sequence: CASSPRVGGAIDEQFF. The CDR3 DNA reads as TGTGCCAGCAGCCCCCGGGTGGGGGGAGCTATAGATGAGCAGTTCTTC.

The V gene is TRBV5-1, the J gene TRBJ1-2; TRBD1 matches at 7 bases. Losses at the gene ends were 0 bases for V and 1 base for J; bases not matched to a gene: 9. The germline V gene has CDR1 SGHRS and CDR2 YFSETQ. This CDR3 comprises 17 residues. As DNA, the CDR3 is TGCGCCAGCAGCTTGGGTTCACAGGGGCGAGATAACTATGGCTACACCTTC. Translation gives CASSLGSQGRDNYGYTF.

The chain couples TRBV7-6 to TRBJ2-5; TRBD1 might be the D (6 bases). Germline-derived CDR1 and CDR2 are SGHVS and FNYEAQ. The CDR3 has 13 residues. Trimming removed 5 bases from V and 1 base from J, with 8 bases in between. The CDR3 DNA reads TGTGCCAGCAGCAACAGGGTCCAAGAGACCCAGTACTTC. It is translated as CASSNRVQETQYF.

V is TRBV5-8 and J is TRBJ2-7; 15 nucleotides agree with TRBD2. This CDR3 is 16 amino acids long. The junction had 1 base not matched to a gene; V was cut back by 0 bases and J by 3 bases. The V gene's germline CDR1 is SGHTS and CDR2 YDEGEE. In DNA, the CDR3 is TGTGCCAGCAGCTTGGTGGGACTAGCGGGAGGCTACGAGCAGTACTTC. Its translation: CASSLVGLAGGYEQYF.

The rearrangement joins TRBV5-1 to TRBJ1-2; D is perhaps TRBD1 (6 bases). This CDR3 is 14 amino acids long. Germline-derived CDR1 and CDR2 are SGHRS and YFSETQ. The V and J ends lost 4 bases and 2 bases respectively, with 12 bases between them. CDR3 sequence: CASSTRTANYGYTF. In DNA form, the CDR3 reads TGCGCCAGCAGCACCCGGACAGCCAACTATGGCTACACCTTC. Filled out from reference TRBV5-1 and TRBJ1-2, the complete variable domain reads KAGVTQTPRYLIKTRGQQVTLSCSPISGHRSVSWYQQTPGQGLQFLFEYFSETQRNKGNFPGRFSGRQFSNSRSEMNVSTLELGDSALYLCASSTRTANYGYTFGSGTRLTVV.

The V call is TRBV28, the J call TRBJ1-6, with 8 bases aligning to TRBD1. The CDR3 length is 15 residues. J gave up 8 bases and V 4 bases, and 7 bases lay outside the gene matches. Germline loops: CDR1 MDHEN, CDR2 SYDVKM. The CDR3 DNA reads as TGTGCCAGCAGTTCAGGACAGGGCGAGGATTCACCCCTCCACTTT. It is translated as CASSSGQGEDSPLHF.

The chain uses TRBV7-2 and TRBJ2-1, with D possibly matching TRBD2 (6 bases). In germline, CDR1 is SGHTA, CDR2 FQGNSA. V lost 5 bases and J 4 bases, leaving 9 bases between the germline ends. CDR3 length equals 13 residues. The CDR3 loop is CASSPGTYNEQFF. As DNA, the CDR3 is TGTGCCAGCAGCCCTGGGACTTACAATGAGCAGTTCTTC.

The chain recombines TRBV7-9 with TRBJ1-5; D call uncertain. The CDR3 extends over 12 amino acids. The V and J ends lost 4 bases and 4 bases respectively, with 5 bases between them. CDR1 and CDR2 (germline): SEHNR, FQNEAQ (reference sequence). This CDR3 is CASSSLNQPQHF. CDR3 DNA: TGTGCCAGCAGCTCTCTTAATCAGCCCCAGCATTTT. Full variable domain (rest looked up from reference TRBV7-9 and TRBJ1-5): DTGVSQNPRHKITKRGQNVTFRCDPISEHNRLYWYRQTLGQGPEFLTYFQNEAQLEKSRLLSDRFSAERPKGSFSTLEIQRTEQGDSAMYLCASSSLNQPQHFGDGTRLSIL.

The chain couples TRBV19 to TRBJ2-7; possible D gene TRBD1, 6 bases. The CDR3 covers 16 residues. Trimming cost V 1 base and J 0 bases, with 13 bases left between them. Germline CDR1 and CDR2: LNHDA and SQIVND (reference sequence). In DNA form, the CDR3 reads TGTGCCAGTAGTATAGGTTCAGGGGCGAGCTCCTACGAGCAGTACTTC. As protein: CASSIGSGASSYEQYF.

The chain has TRBV19 and TRBJ2-4; 10 positions match TRBD2. The germline V gene has CDR1 LNHDA and CDR2 SQIVND (reference sequence). This CDR3 has 20 amino acids. Germline trimming cut 2 bases from V and 6 bases from J; bases unmatched to any gene: 19. The CDR3: CASSINLLKASGGDGNIQYF. In DNA, the CDR3 is TGTGCCAGTAGTATAAACCTTCTGAAGGCTAGCGGGGGAGATGGAAACATTCAGTACTTC. The whole variable domain, filled in from reference TRBV19 and TRBJ2-4, reads DGGITQSPKYLFRKEGQNVTLSCEQNLNHDAMYWYRQDPGQGLRLIYYSQIVNDFQKGDIAEGYSVSREKKESFPLTVTSAQKNPTAFYLCASSINLLKASGGDGNIQYFGAGTRLSVL.

The genes are TRBV19 and TRBJ2-2, with a possible D match to TRBD1 (5 bases). Trimming pared 6 bases from V and 2 bases from J, leaving 10 bases between. The CDR3 totals 14 residues. The germline CDR1 and CDR2 sequences are LNHDA and SQIVND (reference sequence). The DNA for the CDR3 is TGTGCCAGTAGCAGACAGACCAACACCGGGGAGCTGTTTTTT. Translation: CASSRQTNTGELFF.

This chain connects TRBV6-5 to TRBJ2-1; 8 bases match TRBD1. Trimming removed 6 bases from V and 7 bases from J; junction bases left unmatched: 11. CDR1 and CDR2 (germline): MNHEY, SVGAGI. The CDR3 extends over 15 amino acids. This CDR3 reads CASRPQGVRTNEQFF. CDR3 coding DNA: TGTGCCAGCAGGCCACAGGGGGTAAGGACAAATGAGCAGTTCTTC.

In DNA, the CDR3 is TGCAGCGTTCGAAACAGGGAGAAGACCTACGAGCAGTACTTC. Encoded protein: CSVRNREKTYEQYF. The chain couples TRBV29-1 to TRBJ2-7; D possibly corresponds to TRBD1 (6 bases). CDR3 length: 14 amino acids. The ends were cut back, 5 bases at V and 2 bases at J, with 16 bases in the middle. CDR1 is SQVTM, CDR2 ANQGSEA, per germline.

The V gene is TRBV27, the J gene TRBJ1-2; D unresolved. V gave up 0 bases and J gave up 0 bases, with 14 bases separating them. The CDR3 sequence is 17 residues long. Germline lookup yields CDR1 MNHEY and CDR2 SMNVEV (reference sequence). CDR3 protein: CASSLSVNSIANYGYTF. CDR3 coding DNA: TGTGCCAGCAGTTTATCCGTAAACTCAATCGCTAACTATGGCTACACCTTC.

The rearrangement uses TRBV4-3 and TRBJ1-6; tentative D call: TRBD1 (5 bases). CDR1 LGHNA and CDR2 YSLEER come from the germline V gene. V shed 0 bases and J shed 2 bases, with 5 bases lying between them. The CDR3 loop spans 15 amino acids. The DNA of the CDR3 is TGCGCCAGCAGCCAAGACAGGGCCTATAATTCACCCCTCCACTTT. It specifies CASSQDRAYNSPLHF.

The chain employs TRBV5-1 and TRBJ2-7; the D gene is possibly TRBD1 (6 bases). The V end lost 1 base, the J end lost 3 bases, and 11 bases lay between the germline ends. Germline loops: CDR1 SGHRS, CDR2 YFSETQ. This CDR3 is 14 amino acids long. The CDR3 spells CASSLMGADYEQYF. DNA of the CDR3: TGCGCCAGCAGCTTGATGGGGGCTGACTACGAGCAGTACTTC. Full variable domain (rest looked up from reference TRBV5-1 and TRBJ2-7): KAGVTQTPRYLIKTRGQQVTLSCSPISGHRSVSWYQQTPGQGLQFLFEYFSETQRNKGNFPGRFSGRQFSNSRSEMNVSTLELGDSALYLCASSLMGADYEQYFGPGTRLTVT.

The chain has TRBV5-1 and TRBJ2-7; D ambiguous. The germline gives CDR1 SGHRS, CDR2 YFSETQ. The CDR3 extends over 15 amino acids. V was trimmed by 0 bases and J by 1 base, leaving 11 bases between them. The CDR3 DNA reads TGCGCCAGCAGCTTGGCCACATTCAAGTCCTACGAGCAGTACTTC. Translating gives CASSLATFKSYEQYF.

V is TRBV6-1 and J is TRBJ2-2; D might be TRBD2 (6 bases). Trimming left V 4 bases short and J 0 bases short, with 15 bases between. The CDR3 is 17 amino acids. The germline CDR1 and CDR2 sequences are MNHNS and SASEGT. CDR3 sequence: CASSGVWGGANTGELFF. DNA of the CDR3: TGTGCCAGCAGTGGTGTGTGGGGAGGTGCGAACACCGGGGAGCTGTTTTTT.

The V gene is TRBV19, the J gene TRBJ2-2; a weak D match, TRBD1 (7 bases). Trimming pared 8 bases from V and 5 bases from J, leaving 21 bases between. The germline CDR1 and CDR2 sequences are LNHDA and SQIVND (reference sequence). The CDR3 runs 16 residues. In DNA, the CDR3 is TGTGCCAGTGGTCCAGGGGGGTCCGCCGGGACCGGGGAGCTGTTTTTT. Encoded protein: CASGPGGSAGTGELFF.